This T cell receptor (beta chain) derives from a study of preoperative IRX-2 immunotherapy in early breast cancer. Treatment described: preoperative locoregional IRX-2 cytokine immunotherapy. This phase Ib study tested locoregional IRX-2 cytokine immunotherapy given before surgery. The table came from immunoSEQ multiplex PCR; TCRdb's copy has only in-frame clones and leaves some out. The repertoire holds roughly 34,000 clones, with roughly 91% as singletons. The CDR3 runs to 14 residues. The junction had 1 base not matched to a gene; V was cut back by 3 bases and J by 5 bases. Germline CDR1 is SGDLS and CDR2 is YYNGEE.

The starting material was tumor tissue, obtained after IRX-2 immunotherapy. This rearrangement joins TRBV9 to TRBJ1-6; TRBD1 matches at 8 bases. The clonotype comes from a human donor with breast cancer. The CDR3 coding sequence is TGTGCCAGCAGCGAGGACAGGGATAATTCACCCCTCCACTTT. Protein product: CASSEDRDNSPLHF.